A single sample gave rise to the 4 T cell receptor beta chains below, sequenced in a study of vaccination effects on CD4 cells after COVID-19. Antigens for these TCRs are unknown. In the ViraFEST assay, antigen-specific CD4+ clonotypes were identified by expansion after peptide-pool stimulation. Subsequent to less than eleven days of culture, CD4+ T cells were isolated. Of the BNT162b2 and mRNA-1273 vaccines, participants received two doses of one or the other. Method: immunoSEQ multiplex PCR; TCRdb's copy keeps in-frame clones and lacks some. Of approximately 23,000 clones listed, 70% to 75% are singletons. Sample: CD4+ T cells from PBMCs cultured with SARS-CoV-2 spike peptides, taken after COVID-19 vaccination. The receptors stem from a human donor who received a COVID-19 vaccine.

The chain recombines TRBV6-5 with TRBJ2-7, with a tentative D call TRBD1 (6 bases). Trimming removed 0 bases from V and 4 bases from J, with 13 bases in between. Germline CDR1 is MNHEY and CDR2 is SVGAGI. This CDR3 spans 15 amino acids. The CDR3 coding sequence is TGTGCCAGCAGTTACTCGACAGGTCAGGGTTACGAGCAGTACTTC. The encoded protein is CASSYSTGQGYEQYF.

V gene TRBV11-2 combines with J gene TRBJ2-1; D is uncertain. The CDR3 length is 14 residues. Per the germline V gene, CDR1 is SGHAT and CDR2 is FQNNGV. The ends were cut back, 3 bases at V and 2 bases at J, with 8 bases in the middle. The CDR3 coding sequence is TGTGCCAGCAGCTTTGGCGGAACCTACAATGAGCAGTTCTTC. Protein: CASSFGGTYNEQFF.

The V call is TRBV10-3, the J call TRBJ1-6, with a possible D match to TRBD1 (6 bases). This CDR3 comprises 13 residues. The V end was cut by 7 bases, the J end by 7 bases, with 11 bases between. CDR1 and CDR2 from the germline V gene are ENHRY and SYGVKD. This CDR3 is CAIKSGVNSPLHF. The CDR3 region has the DNA TGTGCCATCAAATCAGGGGTAAATTCACCCCTCCACTTT.

CDR3 protein: CASSLLLNTGELFF. In DNA form, the CDR3 reads TGCGCCAGCAGCTTACTCCTGAACACCGGGGAGCTGTTTTTT. This sequence joins TRBV5-1 and TRBJ2-2; D not resolved. Germline loops: CDR1 SGHRS, CDR2 YFSETQ. V was shortened by 2 bases and J by 1 base, with 6 bases between the two germline ends. This CDR3 comprises 14 residues.